Presented here are 17 T cell receptor beta chains from one specimen sequenced in a study of neurological immune-mediated disorders. TCRdb reprocessed the 5' RACE reads with MiXCR, giving one entry per CDR3 protein. The sample lists about 30,000 distinct CDR3 sequences; about 6% were seen once. The material sequenced was CD4+ T cells from blood. These receptors originate from a woman aged 45 to 65 in good health.

This clonotype was observed at least ten times. This chain joins TRBV29-1 and TRBJ2-7; no clear D gene. This CDR3 has 10 residues. V gave up 6 bases and J gave up 6 bases, with 9 bases separating them. CDR1 is SQVTM and CDR2 is ANQGSEA in the germline V gene. The CDR3: CSVGNTEQYF. In DNA, the CDR3 is TGCAGCGTGGGTAATACCGAGCAGTACTTC.

This clonotype occurred many times. The genes are TRBV27 and TRBJ1-5, with D possibly TRBD1 on 6 matching bases. From germline, CDR1 is MNHEY and CDR2 SMNVEV (reference sequence). The CDR3 has 15 residues. Trimming removed 6 bases at V and 1 base at J, with 13 bases between. CDR3 protein: CASSPGQGSNQPQHF. CDR3 sequence (DNA): TGTGCCAGCAGCCCTGGGCAGGGGAGCAATCAGCCCCAGCATTTT.

The sample holds many counts of this clonotype. The rearrangement uses TRBV20-1 and TRBJ2-2; D call uncertain. CDR3 length equals 12 residues. The germline gives CDR1 DFQATT, CDR2 SNEGSKA (reference sequence). Trimming left V 1 base short and J 6 bases short, with 6 bases between. DNA of the CDR3: TGCAGTGCTAGAGTTGGTCCCGGGGAGCTGTTTTTT. Encoded protein: CSARVGPGELFF.

This clonotype turned up a few times. The rearrangement links TRBV18 to TRBJ2-1, with D possibly matching TRBD1 (6 bases). Germline loops: CDR1 KGHSH, CDR2 LQKENI. Between the trimmed V and J ends, which lost 0 bases and 3 bases, there was a span of 30 bases. CDR3 size: 22 residues. CDR3 nucleotides: TGTGCCAGCTCACCACCTTCCTATCGGACCTCAGGACAGTCTATATACTACAATGAGCAGTTCTTC. Protein: CASSPPSYRTSGQSIYYNEQFF.

This clonotype was detected many times. The chain links TRBV30 to TRBJ2-2; the D gene could be TRBD1 or TRBD2 (5 bases each). This CDR3 is built from 14 residues. Trimming removed 3 bases from V and 5 bases from J, with 13 bases in between. Per the germline V gene, CDR1 is GTSNPN and CDR2 is SVGIG (reference sequence). CDR3 amino acids: CAWRWQGGTGELFF. The DNA of the CDR3 is TGTGCCTGGAGATGGCAGGGCGGGACCGGGGAGCTGTTTTTT.

This clonotype is deemed medium-sized. The chain is built from TRBV5-5 and TRBJ1-1; D not resolved. This CDR3 has 13 amino acids. The V end was cut by 1 base, the J end by 0 bases, with 4 bases between. Looked up from germline, CDR1 is SGHKS and CDR2 is YYEKEE (reference sequence). This CDR3 reads CASSLMMNTEAFF. CDR3 sequence (DNA): TGTGCCAGCAGCTTGATGATGAACACTGAAGCTTTCTTT.

This clonotype came up many times. The V call is TRBV4-1, the J call TRBJ1-2; 7 nucleotides line up with TRBD1. With 3 bases clipped from V and 9 bases from J, the junction kept 7 bases outside the gene matches. The CDR3 consists of 13 residues. Germline V lookup: CDR1 MGHRA, CDR2 YSYEKL. As DNA, the CDR3 is TGCGCCAGCAGCCAGCCTCGACAGGGAAGCTACACCTTC. Residues: CASSQPRQGSYTF.

This clonotype was counted many times. J is TRBJ2-3 and V is TRBV27; D may be TRBD1 or TRBD2 (5 bases each). V was trimmed by 5 bases and J by 3 bases, leaving 15 bases between them. The CDR3 spans 15 residues. Germline V gene data show CDR1 as MNHEY and CDR2 as SMNVEV (reference sequence). For the CDR3, the DNA is TGTGCCAGCAGTCATGGCAGGGAGAGGACAGATACGCAGTATTTT. It is translated as CASSHGRERTDTQYF.

Many counts were recorded for this clonotype. The gene calls are TRBV4-3 and TRBJ2-2; D gene unclear. Per the germline V gene, CDR1 is LGHNA and CDR2 is YSLEER. The CDR3 totals 16 residues. Trimming removed 1 base at V and 6 bases at J, with 15 bases between. The CDR3 loop is CASSQGVVIGSGELFF. CDR3 coding DNA: TGCGCCAGCAGCCAAGGGGTAGTAATTGGTTCCGGGGAGCTGTTTTTT.

The sample holds many counts of this clonotype. The chain uses TRBV2 and TRBJ1-2, with D possibly TRBD1 on 5 matching bases. The V gene lost 7 bases and the J gene lost 7 bases, with 13 bases spanning the gap. CDR1 is SNHLY and CDR2 is FYNNEI in the germline V gene. The CDR3 extends over 12 amino acids. The CDR3, as DNA: TGTGCCAGCATGACCGGGGCAAGTGGCTACACCTTC. It specifies CASMTGASGYTF.

This clonotype has a count of ten or more. The chain combines TRBV5-1 with TRBJ2-1; D is ambiguous. Deletions cut 3 bases from V and 8 bases from J, with 12 bases between. The CDR3 runs to 13 residues. Germline-derived CDR1 and CDR2 are SGHRS and YFSETQ. The DNA of the CDR3 is TGCGCCAGCAGCTCCACCGTGAGCGATGAGCAGTTCTTC. It is translated as CASSSTVSDEQFF.

This clonotype was counted many times. V gene TRBV14 combines with J gene TRBJ2-2; D is undetermined. Germline CDR1 and CDR2: SGHDN and FVKESK. Trimming took 1 base from V and 5 from J, leaving 8 bases between them. This CDR3 is built from 14 residues. The CDR3 sequence is CASSQALLTGELFF. The DNA for the CDR3 is TGTGCCAGCAGCCAAGCCTTGCTGACCGGGGAGCTGTTTTTT.

The sample holds many counts of this clonotype. The CDR3 nucleotides read TGCGCCAGCAGCTTCGACACAGATACGCAGTATTTT. Translated: CASSFDTDTQYF. The chain links TRBV5-1 to TRBJ2-3; D not certain. The CDR3 length is 12 residues. Trimming stripped 2 bases from V and 2 bases from J, with 3 bases between. From germline, CDR1 is SGHRS and CDR2 YFSETQ.

This clonotype has at least ten counts. V gene TRBV18 combines with J gene TRBJ1-1; D is unclear. V gave up 3 bases and J gave up 6 bases, with 14 bases separating them. The CDR3 contains 14 residues. From germline, CDR1 is KGHSH and CDR2 LQKENI. CDR3 nucleotides: TGTGCCAGCTCACCGGCGTTGCAGCACGCTGAAGCTTTCTTT. Amino acid sequence: CASSPALQHAEAFF.

This clonotype was counted at least ten times. V is TRBV11-3 and J is TRBJ2-2; TRBD1 or TRBD2 may be the D gene (6 bases each). Germline CDR1 and CDR2: SGHNT and YENEEA. The CDR3 runs to 13 residues. V shed 8 bases and J shed 1 base, with 8 bases lying between them. DNA of the CDR3: TGTGCCAGCCGGGGGCGGAACACCGGGGAGCTGTTTTTT. Translated, it gives CASRGRNTGELFF.

There are many counts of this clonotype. The chain is built from TRBV20-1 and TRBJ2-7; 8 bases match TRBD1. The V and J ends lost 0 bases and 3 bases, in that order; junction bases with no gene match: 10. Germline V gene data show CDR1 as DFQATT and CDR2 as SNEGSKA (reference sequence). There are 16 residues in the CDR3. CDR3 protein: CSARDPATGQGYEQYF. For the CDR3, the DNA is TGCAGTGCTAGAGATCCCGCGACTGGACAGGGCTACGAGCAGTACTTC.

The chain is built from TRBV9 and TRBJ2-1; 10 nucleotides agree with TRBD1. The CDR3 has 21 amino acids. Germline V lookup: CDR1 SGDLS, CDR2 YYNGEE. The V and J ends lost 1 base and 7 bases, in that order; junction bases with no gene match: 23. CDR3 in DNA: TGTGCCAGCAGCGTATACCCCTGGGGGGAGGGGGGACAGGGGACCGATAATGAGCAGTTCTTC. Its protein product is CASSVYPWGEGGQGTDNEQFF.